The 19 T cell receptor beta chains presented below share a single source sample, sequenced in a study of blood T cell repertoires in COVID-19. The protocol was immunoSEQ multiplex PCR, while the TCRdb copy is restricted to in-frame clones and leaves out a portion. The table includes under 80,000 clones, around 74% detected once. Sequenced input: peripheral blood. All receptors derive from a man between 60 and 70 years old with COVID-19, enrolled during active disease.

The chain has TRBV27 and TRBJ2-3; 11 positions agree with TRBD2. V trimming: 5 bases; J trimming: 5 bases; junction bases outside the gene matches: 3. Looked up from germline, CDR1 is MNHEY and CDR2 is SMNVEV (reference sequence). This CDR3 has 14 amino acids. The CDR3 DNA follows: TGTGCCAGCAGTCCCGGACTAGCGGGAGATACGCAGTATTTT. Translation gives CASSPGLAGDTQYF.

This clone was seen a single time. The V gene is TRBV11-2, the J gene TRBJ2-2; TRBD1 might be the D (6 bases). Germline V lookup: CDR1 SGHAT, CDR2 FQNNGV. Trimming took 6 bases from V and 3 from J, leaving 14 bases between them. The CDR3 spans 15 residues. Here the CDR3 DNA reads TGTGCCAGCAGACGGGTGGGGGCGGACACCGGGGAGCTGTTTTTT. This codes for CASRRVGADTGELFF.

This rearrangement joins TRBV7-3 to TRBJ2-6, with D maybe TRBD1 (6 bases). This CDR3 is built from 18 residues. Per germline, CDR1 SGHTA and CDR2 FQGTGA. Trimming left V 2 bases short and J 0 bases short, with 14 bases between. The CDR3 bases are TGTGCCAGCAGCTTAGTTCCAGGGGTTTACTCTGGGGCCAACGTCCTGACTTTC. This codes for CASSLVPGVYSGANVLTF.

This chain connects TRBV9 to TRBJ1-2, with D maybe TRBD1 (5 bases). The CDR3 covers 16 residues. CDR1 SGDLS and CDR2 YYNGEE come from the germline V gene. Trimming left V 4 bases short and J 5 bases short, with 21 bases between. CDR3 amino acids: CASSPQTGGLGYGYTF. DNA for the CDR3: TGTGCCAGCAGCCCCCAGACGGGGGGATTAGGGTATGGCTACACCTTC.

This chain joins TRBV23-1 and TRBJ1-2; D remains unclear. TRBV23-1 carries the ORF label, with uncertain function. This CDR3 has 13 residues. The ends were cut back, 7 bases at V and 3 bases at J, with 12 bases in the middle. The CDR3, as DNA: TGCGCCAGCAATGGGCCCGGGGACTATGGCTACACCTTC. Translated, it gives CASNGPGDYGYTF.

This clone was counted once. The CDR3 region is CASSRTGDPPETQYF. Here the CDR3 DNA reads TGCGCCAGCAGCAGGACAGGGGATCCCCCAGAGACCCAGTACTTC. The chain uses TRBV5-1 and TRBJ2-5; the match to TRBD1 covers 9 bases. V shed 4 bases, J shed 4 bases, and the junction held 8 bases outside the gene matches. Germline CDR1 reads SGHRS; CDR2 reads YFSETQ. The CDR3 runs to 15 residues. Drawing the rest from reference TRBV5-1 and TRBJ2-5, the complete variable domain is KAGVTQTPRYLIKTRGQQVTLSCSPISGHRSVSWYQQTPGQGLQFLFEYFSETQRNKGNFPGRFSGRQFSNSRSEMNVSTLELGDSALYLCASSRTGDPPETQYFGPGTRLLVL.

This clone was detected a few times. This rearrangement joins TRBV5-6 to TRBJ1-5; 8 bases match TRBD1. Germline CDR1 is SGHDT and CDR2 is YYEEEE. CDR3 length: 14 residues. The J segment lost 2 bases and the V segment lost 4 bases, leaving 2 bases of the junction unmatched. The CDR3 nucleotides read TGTGCCAGCAGCGGACAGGGTGGCAATCAGCCCCAGCATTTT. This sequence encodes CASSGQGGNQPQHF.

This clone was detected a few times. The chain uses TRBV7-9 and TRBJ2-7, with a possible D match to TRBD2 (6 bases). CDR1 is SEHNR, CDR2 FQNEAQ, per germline (reference sequence). The CDR3 is 14 amino acids. V lost 6 bases, J lost 7 bases, and 19 bases lay in between. In nucleotides, the CDR3 is TGTGCCAGCAGTCAATCACTAGCTGGGGGAGAGCAGTACTTC. It translates to CASSQSLAGGEQYF.

The rearrangement links TRBV10-1 to TRBJ2-1, with 10 bases matching TRBD2. Germline assignment: CDR1 WNHNN and CDR2 SYGVQD (reference sequence). The CDR3 is 17 residues long. Trimming cost V 4 bases and J 0 bases; bases outside gene matches: 6. The CDR3 DNA is TGCGCCAGCAGTGGGGGACTAGCGAAAAGCTCCTACAATGAGCAGTTCTTC. Protein sequence: CASSGGLAKSSYNEQFF.

The gene calls are TRBV30 and TRBJ2-1; a possible D gene is TRBD2 (6 bases). The V gene's germline CDR1 is GTSNPN and CDR2 SVGIG (reference sequence). The CDR3 spans 15 residues. V was clipped by 1 base and J by 10 bases, with 20 bases between them. The CDR3 DNA reads as TGTGCCTGGAGTGGGTTAGCGGCCCCTCTTAGGGAGCAGTTCTTC. Protein: CAWSGLAAPLREQFF.

This clone was seen a few times. The chain recombines TRBV2 with TRBJ1-3; D remains ambiguous. The germline V gene has CDR1 SNHLY and CDR2 FYNNEI. The ends were cut back, 5 bases at V and 9 bases at J, with 14 bases in the middle. The CDR3 runs to 13 residues. Written as DNA, the CDR3 is TGTGCCAGCAGTCGAGGCTCCCTGGGCACCATATATTTT. Its translation: CASSRGSLGTIYF.

The chain recombines TRBV10-3 with TRBJ2-2, with TRBD1 as a possible D gene (6 bases). The CDR3 length is 15 residues. CDR1 ENHRY and CDR2 SYGVKD come from the germline V gene. V dropped 6 bases and J dropped 4 bases, with 15 bases sitting between them. The CDR3 protein is CAISPGGRSTGELFF. The CDR3 DNA reads TGTGCCATCAGCCCTGGGGGCCGGAGCACCGGGGAGCTGTTTTTT.

The table lists this clone with a few counts. This chain uses TRBV11-3 with TRBJ1-3; TRBD1 aligns across 10 bases. CDR1 SGHNT and CDR2 YENEEA come from the germline V gene. J gave up 3 bases and V 2 bases, and 13 bases lay outside the gene matches. This CDR3 region has 19 residues. The CDR3 DNA reads as TGTGCCAGCAGCTTAAGGGGCCCGGGACAGGGGCCCCGTGGAAACACCATATATTTT. Translation: CASSLRGPGQGPRGNTIYF.

The sample holds one count of this clone. V gene TRBV30 combines with J gene TRBJ2-7; the match to TRBD1 covers 9 bases. CDR3 length: 13 residues. V shed 4 bases, J shed 2 bases, and the junction held 3 bases outside the gene matches. Germline-derived CDR1 and CDR2 are GTSNPN and SVGIG (reference sequence). CDR3 sequence reads: CAWKRQGAYEQYF. The CDR3 region has the DNA TGTGCCTGGAAGAGACAGGGGGCCTACGAGCAGTACTTC.

In its sample, this clone was seen a few times. The gene calls are TRBV5-5 and TRBJ1-5, with D unresolved. Per germline, CDR1 SGHKS and CDR2 YYEKEE (reference sequence). The CDR3 spans 14 residues. V was shortened by 4 bases and J by 2 bases, with 10 bases between the two germline ends. CDR3 in amino acids: CASSQGDGNQPQHF. The DNA of the CDR3 is TGTGCCAGCAGCCAAGGAGACGGCAATCAGCCCCAGCATTTT. The full variable domain, completed using reference TRBV5-5 and TRBJ1-5, is DAGVTQSPTHLIKTRGQQVTLRCSPISGHKSVSWYQQVLGQGPQFIFQYYEKEERGRGNFPDRFSARQFPNYSSELNVNALLLGDSALYLCASSQGDGNQPQHFGDGTRLSIL.

The V gene is TRBV27, the J gene TRBJ2-2; D is perhaps TRBD2 (5 bases). The CDR3 loop spans 19 amino acids. Germline V gives CDR1 MNHEY, CDR2 SMNVEV (reference sequence). V shed 3 bases and J shed 4 bases, with 24 bases lying between them. CDR3 amino acids: CASSFLSVRWERTTGELFF. The CDR3 DNA follows: TGTGCCAGCAGTTTTCTCTCGGTAAGATGGGAGAGAACCACCGGGGAGCTGTTTTTT.

The V call is TRBV5-1, the J call TRBJ2-3, with 10 positions matching TRBD1. The junction had 10 bases not matched to a gene; V was cut back by 6 bases and J by 6 bases. Germline lookup yields CDR1 SGHRS and CDR2 YFSETQ. CDR3 size: 15 residues. CDR3 protein: CASTAGTGVGDTQYF. The CDR3 nucleotides are TGCGCCAGCACCGCAGGGACAGGGGTAGGGGATACGCAGTATTTT. Drawing the rest from reference TRBV5-1 and TRBJ2-3, the complete variable domain is KAGVTQTPRYLIKTRGQQVTLSCSPISGHRSVSWYQQTPGQGLQFLFEYFSETQRNKGNFPGRFSGRQFSNSRSEMNVSTLELGDSALYLCASTAGTGVGDTQYFGPGTRLTVL.

This clone was recorded a few times. The chain is built from TRBV11-3 and TRBJ2-3, with D perhaps matching TRBD1 (6 bases). The germline gives CDR1 SGHNT, CDR2 YENEEA. Trimming stripped 3 bases from V and 7 bases from J, with 8 bases between. The CDR3 runs to 12 residues. This CDR3 is CASSFTGNTQYF. As DNA, the CDR3 is TGTGCCAGCAGCTTTACAGGGAATACGCAGTATTTT.

The chain recombines TRBV7-2 with TRBJ1-2; 7 bases map to TRBD1. The trim removed 3 bases at V and 8 bases at J, leaving 9 bases unmatched. There are 14 residues in the CDR3. Germline assignment: CDR1 SGHTA and CDR2 FQGNSA. The CDR3 sequence: CASSLVDRVRGYTF. The CDR3 DNA reads as TGTGCCAGCAGCTTGGTTGACAGGGTTCGAGGCTACACCTTC.